These T cell receptor beta chains were read from a single sample in a study of regulatory T cells in long-lasting Graves disease. A single record per CDR3 protein comes from TCRdb applying MiXCR to the multiplex PCR reads. The sample holds around 460,000 distinct CDR3 sequences, about 20% seen once. Sequences were derived from peripheral blood mononuclear cells (PBMCs), sampled when the disease was refractory, from a patient treated with antithyroid drugs. Receptors originate from a female donor with Graves disease. Both conserved end residues are part of each CDR3. Each record gives: V gene, clone size, CDR3 length, J gene, D gene, CDR3 protein, CDR3 DNA. The D gene is left open where the match is weak. Expanded clones are given a class, and other clones once, few, many or no size at all.

V: TRBV28
size: many
length: 15
J: TRBJ2-2
D: -
CDR3: CASSLLQENTGELFF
DNA: TGTGCCAGCAGTTTATTACAGGAGAACACCGGGGAGCTGTTTTTT

V: TRBV7-2
size: few
length: 17
J: TRBJ2-1
D: TRBD2
CDR3: CASSGAGRDLLVNEQFF
DNA: TGTGCCAGCAGCGGGGCTGGGAGGGACCTTTTGGTTAATGAGCAGTTCTTC

V: TRBV12-3/TRBV12-4
size: many
length: 12
J: TRBJ1-1
D: -
CDR3: CASSTTGGEAFF
DNA: TGTGCCAGCAGTACCACGGGGGGTGAAGCTTTCTTT

V: TRBV12-3/TRBV12-4
size: many
length: 17
J: TRBJ2-2
D: -
CDR3: CASSLGGSSDNTGELFF
DNA: TGTGCCAGCAGTTTAGGGGGGTCTAGCGATAACACCGGGGAGCTGTTTTTT

V: TRBV27
size: few
length: 17
J: TRBJ2-1
D: TRBD1
CDR3: CASSRDGQGAKYNEQFF
DNA: TGTGCCAGCAGCCGAGATGGACAGGGGGCGAAGTACAATGAGCAGTTCTTC

V: TRBV19
size: few
length: 14
J: TRBJ2-5
D: -
CDR3: CASSQGGVQETQYF
DNA: TGTGCCAGTAGTCAGGGAGGCGTCCAAGAGACCCAGTACTTC

V: TRBV4-2
size: -
length: 15
J: TRBJ2-7
D: -
CDR3: CASSQTASGSYEQYF
DNA: TGTGCCAGCAGCCAGACAGCTTCGGGCTCCTACGAGCAGTACTTC

V: TRBV7-2
size: -
length: 14
J: TRBJ2-7
D: -
CDR3: CASSRYLATYEQYF
DNA: TGTGCCAGCAGCCGATATCTAGCTACCTACGAGCAGTACTTC

V: TRBV6-2/TRBV6-3
size: many
length: 15
J: TRBJ2-7
D: TRBD2
CDR3: CASSYRASGASEQYF
DNA: TGTGCCAGCAGTTACCGGGCTAGCGGGGCGAGCGAGCAGTACTTC

V: TRBV30
size: -
length: 14
J: TRBJ1-6
D: -
CDR3: CAWTRGGNNSPLHF
DNA: TGTGCCTGGACCCGGGGGGGGAATAATTCACCCCTCCACTTT

V: TRBV20-1
size: few
length: 15
J: TRBJ2-7
D: TRBD2
CDR3: CSAYPLAGGGYEQYF
DNA: TGCAGTGCCTATCCACTAGCGGGAGGAGGTTACGAGCAGTACTTC

V: TRBV7-9
size: many
length: 14
J: TRBJ2-7
D: TRBD2
CDR3: CASSTGLVDYEQYF
DNA: TGTGCCAGCAGCACGGGACTAGTAGACTACGAGCAGTACTTC

V: TRBV19
size: few
length: 16
J: TRBJ1-1
D: TRBD1
CDR3: CASQYGTVLRNTEAFF
DNA: TGTGCCAGCCAGTACGGGACAGTATTAAGGAACACTGAAGCTTTCTTT

V: TRBV15
size: few
length: 18
J: TRBJ1-6
D: -
CDR3: CATSRAPEQIFGNSPLHF
DNA: TGTGCCACCAGCAGAGCCCCGGAACAAATCTTCGGTAATTCACCCCTCCACTTT

V: TRBV28
size: many
length: 13
J: TRBJ2-1
D: TRBD1
CDR3: CATTGQGANEQFF
DNA: TGTGCCACCACGGGACAGGGGGCGAATGAGCAGTTCTTC

V: TRBV12-3/TRBV12-4
size: many
length: 15
J: TRBJ1-6
D: -
CDR3: CASRALDGYNSPLHF
DNA: TGTGCCAGCAGGGCGCTGGACGGCTATAATTCACCCCTCCACTTT

V: TRBV30
size: few
length: 12
J: TRBJ2-2
D: -
CDR3: CALWVTTGELFF
DNA: TGTGCTTTATGGGTAACCACCGGGGAGCTGTTTTTT

V: TRBV24-1
size: -
length: 15
J: TRBJ1-2
D: TRBD1
CDR3: CATSPKGQGAPGYTF
DNA: TGTGCCACCAGTCCAAAGGGACAGGGGGCGCCTGGCTACACCTTC

V: TRBV6-1
size: many
length: 15
J: TRBJ2-5
D: TRBD2
CDR3: CASLQVRAGVETQYF
DNA: TGTGCCAGCCTCCAAGTGAGGGCGGGAGTTGAGACCCAGTACTTC

V: TRBV7-2
size: many
length: 16
J: TRBJ2-7
D: -
CDR3: CASSWGGGLGFYEQYF
DNA: TGTGCCAGCAGTTGGGGTGGGGGGCTCGGATTCTACGAGCAGTACTTC

V: TRBV11-2
size: -
length: 17
J: TRBJ1-5
D: -
CDR3: CASSPSPFEGGHQPQHF
DNA: TGCGCCAGCAGCCCCTCTCCTTTTGAAGGAGGTCATCAGCCCCAGCATTTT

V: TRBV12-3/TRBV12-4
size: -
length: 14
J: TRBJ1-4
D: TRBD1
CDR3: CASSWGTGGEKLFF
DNA: TGTGCCAGCAGTTGGGGGACAGGGGGGGAAAAACTGTTTTTT

V: TRBV7-3
size: many
length: 16
J: TRBJ1-2
D: TRBD1
CDR3: CASSSASTGTGVGYTF
DNA: TGTGCCAGCAGCTCGGCCTCCACCGGGACAGGGGTAGGCTACACCTTC

V: TRBV13
size: -
length: 15
J: TRBJ2-7
D: TRBD2
CDR3: CASSASGRGTYEQYF
DNA: TGTGCCAGCAGCGCCTCTGGGCGGGGGACCTACGAGCAGTACTTC

V: TRBV5-5
size: few
length: 14
J: TRBJ1-3
D: -
CDR3: CASSLGTVGDTIYF
DNA: TGTGCCAGCAGCTTGGGGACCGTGGGGGACACCATATATTTT

V: TRBV2
size: many
length: 17
J: TRBJ1-6
D: TRBD1
CDR3: CASSQRRGQGAHSPLHF
DNA: TGTGCCAGCAGTCAAAGGAGAGGGCAGGGGGCTCATTCACCCCTCCACTTT

V: TRBV24-1
size: -
length: 16
J: TRBJ2-1
D: -
CDR3: CATSDPGTPFYNEQFF
DNA: TGTGCCACCAGTGATCCAGGGACTCCGTTTTACAATGAGCAGTTCTTC

V: TRBV6-1
size: -
length: 17
J: TRBJ1-5
D: TRBD1
CDR3: CASSPLTGQGRNQPQHF
DNA: TGTGCCAGCAGTCCCCTCACGGGACAGGGGCGGAATCAGCCCCAGCATTTT

V: TRBV5-1
size: -
length: 14
J: TRBJ2-7
D: TRBD1
CDR3: CASSIGTDPYEQYF
DNA: TGCGCCAGCAGCATCGGGACAGATCCCTACGAGCAGTACTTC

V: TRBV29-1
size: many
length: 14
J: TRBJ1-2
D: TRBD1
CDR3: CSVNRRDRIYGYTF
DNA: TGCAGCGTCAACCGCCGGGACAGGATCTATGGCTACACCTTC

V: TRBV30
size: -
length: 13
J: TRBJ1-1
D: -
CDR3: CAWSFGGSTEAFF
DNA: TGTGCCTGGAGCTTTGGGGGTTCCACTGAAGCTTTCTTT

V: TRBV6-1
size: -
length: 15
J: TRBJ1-3
D: TRBD1
CDR3: CASSNLQGAGNTIYF
DNA: TGTGCCAGCAGTAACCTACAGGGGGCTGGAAACACCATATATTTT

V: TRBV11-2
size: many
length: 14
J: TRBJ1-2
D: TRBD1
CDR3: CASSFDRGMGGYTF
DNA: TGTGCCAGCAGCTTCGACAGGGGAATGGGTGGCTACACCTTC

V: TRBV28
size: many
length: 12
J: TRBJ2-4
D: -
CDR3: CASRGQKNIQYF
DNA: TGTGCCAGCAGGGGTCAGAAAAACATTCAGTACTTC

V: TRBV5-1
size: -
length: 14
J: TRBJ1-4
D: TRBD1
CDR3: CASRNLDRREKLFF
DNA: TGCGCCAGCAGGAACCTGGACAGGAGGGAAAAACTGTTTTTT

V: TRBV7-9
size: -
length: 15
J: TRBJ2-2
D: -
CDR3: CASSLTLLGTGELFF
DNA: TGTGCCAGCAGCTTGACCTTGTTGGGCACCGGGGAGCTGTTTTTT

V: TRBV19
size: many
length: 13
J: TRBJ2-5
D: -
CDR3: CASSVDRQETQYF
DNA: TGTGCCAGTAGTGTTGACAGACAAGAGACCCAGTACTTC

V: TRBV2
size: many
length: 13
J: TRBJ1-2
D: -
CDR3: CASSEIANYGYTF
DNA: TGTGCCAGCAGCGAAATAGCTAACTATGGCTACACCTTC

V: TRBV10-3
size: many
length: 17
J: TRBJ1-2
D: TRBD1
CDR3: CAISDGLAGGEVYGYTF
DNA: TGTGCCATCAGTGACGGGCTGGCAGGGGGCGAAGTATATGGCTACACCTTC

V: TRBV30
size: many
length: 13
J: TRBJ1-1
D: -
CDR3: CAWDRPTGTEAFF
DNA: TGTGCCTGGGACAGGCCGACGGGTACTGAAGCTTTCTTT

V: TRBV29-1
size: few
length: 15
J: TRBJ2-1
D: TRBD2
CDR3: CSVWGEGRGINEQFF
DNA: TGCAGCGTTTGGGGGGAGGGCCGTGGTATCAATGAGCAGTTCTTC

V: TRBV28
size: -
length: 19
J: TRBJ2-6
D: TRBD1
CDR3: CASSLPPGQGARGANVLTF
DNA: TGTGCCAGCAGTCTCCCCCCGGGACAGGGGGCGCGAGGGGCCAACGTCCTGACTTTC

V: TRBV2
size: many
length: 13
J: TRBJ1-5
D: -
CDR3: CASGIQGIQPQHF
DNA: TGTGCCAGCGGAATCCAGGGTATTCAGCCCCAGCATTTT

V: TRBV7-6
size: few
length: 19
J: TRBJ1-5
D: -
CDR3: CASSLAVGRSYNSNQPQHF
DNA: TGTGCCAGCAGCTTAGCTGTGGGACGGAGCTATAATAGCAATCAGCCCCAGCATTTT

V: TRBV7-2
size: many
length: 14
J: TRBJ2-7
D: TRBD2
CDR3: CASSWGGVGYEQYF
DNA: TGTGCCAGCAGTTGGGGGGGAGTGGGCTACGAGCAGTACTTC

V: TRBV7-9
size: few
length: 15
J: TRBJ2-7
D: TRBD1
CDR3: CASTSGGTGAYEQYF
DNA: TGTGCCAGCACCTCCGGGGGGACAGGGGCCTACGAGCAGTACTTC

V: TRBV20-1
size: many
length: 17
J: TRBJ2-5
D: TRBD2
CDR3: CSAIVSGGQGAQETQYF
DNA: TGCAGTGCTATTGTTAGCGGGGGGCAAGGGGCACAAGAGACCCAGTACTTC

V: TRBV12-3/TRBV12-4
size: many
length: 13
J: TRBJ2-5
D: -
CDR3: CASSFLNQETQYF
DNA: TGTGCCAGCAGTTTTCTCAACCAAGAGACCCAGTACTTC

V: TRBV20-1
size: -
length: 16
J: TRBJ2-7
D: TRBD1
CDR3: CSARDYNGTGPYEQYF
DNA: TGCAGTGCTAGAGATTATAACGGGACAGGGCCCTACGAGCAGTACTTC

V: TRBV10-3
size: -
length: 14
J: TRBJ1-2
D: -
CDR3: CAISPRGGDDGYTF
DNA: TGTGCCATCAGCCCTAGGGGGGGGGATGATGGCTACACCTTC

V: TRBV29-1
size: many
length: 14
J: TRBJ1-2
D: TRBD1
CDR3: CSVVISAGGQGYTF
DNA: TGCAGCGTTGTGATCTCGGCAGGGGGACAAGGCTACACCTTC

V: TRBV7-2
size: -
length: 17
J: TRBJ2-1
D: TRBD2
CDR3: CASTLQSSGSFLDEQFF
DNA: TGTGCCAGCACCCTCCAAAGTAGCGGGAGTTTTCTGGATGAGCAGTTCTTC

V: TRBV11-1
size: many
length: 16
J: TRBJ2-5
D: -
CDR3: CASSFGGLGAKETQYF
DNA: TGTGCCAGCAGCTTCGGGGGGCTGGGGGCCAAAGAGACCCAGTACTTC

V: TRBV28
size: many
length: 13
J: TRBJ2-7
D: -
CDR3: CASSPGTAHEQYF
DNA: TGTGCCAGCAGTCCCGGGACCGCCCACGAGCAGTACTTC

V: TRBV7-9
size: -
length: 15
J: TRBJ2-7
D: TRBD1
CDR3: CASSLATGPKNEQYF
DNA: TGTGCCAGCAGCTTAGCGACAGGGCCGAAGAACGAGCAGTACTTC

V: TRBV7-2
size: many
length: 15
J: TRBJ2-5
D: -
CDR3: CASSLKGGRQETQYF
DNA: TGTGCCAGCAGCTTAAAAGGGGGACGCCAAGAGACCCAGTACTTC

V: TRBV6-6
size: few
length: 19
J: TRBJ2-6
D: TRBD1
CDR3: CASSYSTGGASFGANVLTF
DNA: TGTGCCAGCAGTTACTCTACAGGGGGCGCGTCTTTTGGGGCCAACGTCCTGACTTTC

V: TRBV3-1
size: -
length: 15
J: TRBJ2-2
D: TRBD2
CDR3: CASSQPSGGYGELFF
DNA: TGTGCCAGCAGCCAACCCAGCGGGGGGTATGGGGAGCTGTTTTTT

V: TRBV9
size: -
length: 15
J: TRBJ2-5
D: TRBD2
CDR3: CASSVGGLGSETQYF
DNA: TGTGCCAGCAGCGTGGGTGGACTAGGGTCGGAGACCCAGTACTTC